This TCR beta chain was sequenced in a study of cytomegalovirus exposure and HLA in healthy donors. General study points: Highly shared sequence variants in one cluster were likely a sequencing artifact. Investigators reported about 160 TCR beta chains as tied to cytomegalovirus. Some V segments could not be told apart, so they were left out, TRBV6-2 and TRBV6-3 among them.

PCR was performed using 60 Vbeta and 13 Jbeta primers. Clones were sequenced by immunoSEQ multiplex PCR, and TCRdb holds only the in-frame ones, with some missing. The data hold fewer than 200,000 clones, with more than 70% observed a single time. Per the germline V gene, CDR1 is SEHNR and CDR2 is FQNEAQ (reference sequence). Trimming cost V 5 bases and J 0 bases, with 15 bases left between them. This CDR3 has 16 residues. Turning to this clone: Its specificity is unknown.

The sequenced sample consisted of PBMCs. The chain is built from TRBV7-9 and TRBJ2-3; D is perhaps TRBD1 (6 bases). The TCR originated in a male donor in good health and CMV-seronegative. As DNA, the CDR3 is TGTGCCAGCAGCGGTTTCCCAGGGGATAGCACAGATACGCAGTATTTT. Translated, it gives CASSGFPGDSTDTQYF. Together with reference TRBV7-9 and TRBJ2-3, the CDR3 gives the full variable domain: DTGVSQNPRHKITKRGQNVTFRCDPISEHNRLYWYRQTLGQGPEFLTYFQNEAQLEKSRLLSDRFSAERPKGSFSTLEIQRTEQGDSAMYLCASSGFPGDSTDTQYFGPGTRLTVL.